This T cell receptor (beta chain) stems from a study of response to subunit inactivated influenza vaccine. A single record per CDR3 protein comes from TCRdb applying MiXCR to the RT-PCR reads. This table has around 530,000 distinct CDR3 sequences, about 15% appearing once. In this sample, this clonotype turned up a few times. The CDR3 has 12 amino acids. J gave up 8 bases and V 9 bases, and 5 bases lay outside the gene matches. Germline values: CDR1 ENHRY, CDR2 SYGVKD. The clonotype comes from a man between 50 and 75 years old who received an inactivated influenza vaccine. The sequences come from CD4+ T cells sorted from PBMCs, collected less than 30 months after vaccination. The rearrangement links TRBV10-3 to TRBJ1-5; 9 bases line up with TRBD1. The CDR3 DNA reads TGTGCCATAGGGACAGGGCATAAGCCCCAGCATTTT. Translation gives CAIGTGHKPQHF.